The 25 T cell receptor beta chains in this list originate from one sample, sequenced in a study of blood T cell repertoires in COVID-19. TCRdb's copy holds only in-frame clones and misses some; the assay was immunoSEQ multiplex PCR. There are about 370,000 clones in the sample; 90% occur only once, and around 6.3% lies in the top ten. Sequenced sample: peripheral blood. The origin of the receptors is a young man with active or convalescent COVID-19.

As for this clone: Additional DNA sequences in this sample encode the identical CDR3. This rearrangement joins TRBV18 to TRBJ2-7; tentative D call: TRBD1 (5 bases). The length of the CDR3 is 12 residues. The V gene lost 4 bases and the J gene lost 3 bases, with 7 bases spanning the gap. Germline CDR1 reads KGHSH; CDR2 reads LQKENI. CDR3 sequence: CASSQDSYEQYF. In DNA, the CDR3 is TGTGCCAGCTCACAAGACAGCTACGAGCAGTACTTC.

This clone has a single count. The chain combines TRBV4-1 with TRBJ1-6; D is possibly TRBD1 (5 bases). Germline V gene sequence: CDR1 MGHRA, CDR2 YSYEKL. The CDR3 runs to 14 residues. V lost 4 bases and J lost 19, with 23 bases in between. The CDR3 coding sequence is TGCGCCAGCAGCCTCAACAGGTCCCAATTCACCGCTCACTTT. Translating gives CASSLNRSQFTAHF.

This clone was seen once. This sequence joins TRBV7-6 and TRBJ1-2; no definite D call. Trimming pared 2 bases from V and 7 bases from J, leaving 23 bases between. The CDR3 is 17 amino acids. Germline lookup yields CDR1 SGHVS and CDR2 FNYEAQ. Here the CDR3 DNA reads TGTGCCAGCAGCTTAAGTCCCACTGTGGGAGGTTGGGGTGGCTACACCTTC. It encodes CASSLSPTVGGWGGYTF.

The chain couples TRBV2 to TRBJ2-1; 7 nucleotides match TRBD1. CDR3 size: 12 residues. Trimming cost V 5 bases and J 7 bases; bases outside gene matches: 2. CDR1 is SNHLY, CDR2 FYNNEI, per germline. CDR3 sequence reads: CASSRTGNEQFF. CDR3 nucleotide sequence: TGTGCCAGCAGTAGGACAGGTAATGAGCAGTTCTTC.

The chain couples TRBV27 to TRBJ2-1; D is possibly TRBD2 (5 bases). Trimming left V 4 bases short and J 7 bases short, with 14 bases between. The length of the CDR3 is 14 residues. The germline V gene encodes CDR1 MNHEY and CDR2 SMNVEV (reference sequence). The CDR3 nucleotides read TGTGCCAGCAGTTCTTTAGCGAGGAGAAATGAGCAGTTCTTC. Its protein product is CASSSLARRNEQFF.

CDR3 in amino acids: CASSLDGLSGNTIYF. The CDR3, as DNA: TGCGCCAGCAGCTTGGATGGCCTCTCTGGAAACACCATATATTTT. The chain has TRBV5-1 and TRBJ1-3; D is unclear. Germline lookup yields CDR1 SGHRS and CDR2 YFSETQ. This CDR3 is 15 amino acids long. Trimming took 0 bases from V and 0 from J, leaving 7 bases between them.

In its sample, this clone was seen once. J is TRBJ2-3 and V is TRBV4-2; D unresolved. CDR3 length: 15 residues. V lost 0 bases to trimming and J lost 4 bases, with 11 bases between them. CDR1 is LGHNA, CDR2 YNFKEQ, per germline. CDR3 DNA sequence: TGTGCCAGCAGCCAAGATTTGCGCCAGGCAGATACGCAGTATTTT. Protein sequence: CASSQDLRQADTQYF.

This chain uses TRBV24-1 with TRBJ2-2; TRBD1 matches at 7 bases. From germline, CDR1 is KGHDR and CDR2 SFDVKD. V was clipped by 5 bases and J by 4 bases; unmatched bases: 6. The CDR3 has 15 amino acids. CDR3 coding DNA: TGTGCCACCAGTGCCTCGGGACAGCCCACCGGGGAGCTGTTTTTT. This sequence encodes CATSASGQPTGELFF.

CDR3 coding DNA: TGTGCCAGTAGTATAGAGGGGGCTGGGGAGACCCAGTACTTC. Protein product: CASSIEGAGETQYF. This chain links TRBV19 with TRBJ2-5; a weak D match, TRBD1 (6 bases). CDR1 is LNHDA, CDR2 SQIVND, per germline (reference sequence). V shed 0 bases and J shed 5 bases, with 10 bases lying between them. CDR3 length: 14 residues.

This clone appeared a few times. Additional DNA sequences in this sample encode the identical CDR3. The chain combines TRBV27 with TRBJ1-2, with no clear D. The CDR3 extends over 15 amino acids. V was shortened by 4 bases and J by 1 base, with 13 bases between the two germline ends. Per germline, CDR1 MNHEY and CDR2 SMNVEV (reference sequence). CDR3 in amino acids: CASSSPREVNYGYTF. The CDR3 nucleotides read TGTGCCAGCAGTTCACCCCGAGAGGTTAACTATGGCTACACCTTC.

This sequence joins TRBV2 and TRBJ2-3; D not certain. The CDR3 spans 16 residues. Germline CDR1 is SNHLY and CDR2 is FYNNEI. V lost 7 bases to trimming and J lost 1 base, with 18 bases between them. As DNA, the CDR3 is TGTGCCAGCATCGTTAAGCGAACGGTGGGCACAGATACGCAGTATTTT. This sequence encodes CASIVKRTVGTDTQYF.

The CDR3 DNA follows: TGTGCCAGTAGTATTTCGAGTTGGGAGACCCAGTACTTC. Amino acid sequence: CASSISSWETQYF. The V call is TRBV19, the J call TRBJ2-5, with D unresolved. The germline V and J ends were trimmed by 3 bases and 5 bases, with 10 bases remaining between them. In germline, CDR1 is LNHDA, CDR2 SQIVND (reference sequence). CDR3 size: 13 residues.

The chain recombines TRBV2 with TRBJ1-4; D not resolved. The V end lost 7 bases, the J end lost 4 bases, and 16 bases lay between the germline ends. Per germline, CDR1 SNHLY and CDR2 FYNNEI. The CDR3 sequence is 15 residues long. The DNA of the CDR3 is TGTGCCAGCAATTTTATGGCAGGCAGTAATGAAAAACTGTTTTTT. This codes for CASNFMAGSNEKLFF.

This chain joins TRBV20-1 and TRBJ2-1; D is ambiguous. CDR3 size: 11 residues. Trimming shortened V by 6 bases and J by 9 bases, and 12 bases separated the two germline ends. The V gene's germline CDR1 is DFQATT and CDR2 SNEGSKA (reference sequence). The chain's CDR3 is CSAAAVAEQFF. CDR3 nucleotides: TGCAGTGCCGCCGCGGTCGCTGAGCAGTTCTTC.

The V and J genes are TRBV24-1 and TRBJ2-3; D might be TRBD1 (5 bases). V was cut by 7 bases and J by 4 bases, with 23 bases left in between. This CDR3 comprises 17 residues. Germline CDR1 reads KGHDR; CDR2 reads SFDVKD. DNA of the CDR3: TGTGCCACCAGGACGAGCTCTGGGCAGGGTTACGCAGATACGCAGTATTTT. Amino acid sequence: CATRTSSGQGYADTQYF.

The chain combines TRBV6-5 with TRBJ2-1; 13 bases map to TRBD2. Germline CDR1 MNHEY, CDR2 SVGAGI. V shed 7 bases, J shed 6 bases, and the junction held 6 bases outside the gene matches. The CDR3 contains 15 residues. This CDR3 is CASKRLAGGGNEQFF. As DNA, the CDR3 is TGTGCCAGCAAACGACTAGCGGGAGGAGGCAATGAGCAGTTCTTC.

V gene TRBV7-3 combines with J gene TRBJ2-2; 9 bases agree with TRBD2. With 2 bases clipped from V and 6 bases from J, the junction kept 4 bases outside the gene matches. CDR1 and CDR2 from the germline V gene are SGHTA and FQGTGA. CDR3 length equals 15 residues. The CDR3 DNA follows: TGTGCCAGCAGCTTATACACTAGCGGGTCCGGGGAGCTGTTTTTT. It specifies CASSLYTSGSGELFF. Full variable domain (remainder filled in from reference TRBV7-3 and TRBJ2-2): GAGVSQTPSNKVTEKGKYVELRCDPISGHTALYWYRQSLGQGPEFLIYFQGTGAADDSGLPNDRFFAVRPEGSVSTLKIQRTERGDSAVYLCASSLYTSGSGELFFGEGSRLTVL.

The chain has TRBV6-5 and TRBJ1-6; D not resolved. This CDR3 comprises 12 residues. Germline V gene lookup returns CDR1 MNHEY and CDR2 SVGAGI. V was pared by 6 bases and J by 7 bases, with 7 bases between. The CDR3 region is CASRERNSPLHF. CDR3 nucleotide sequence: TGTGCCAGCAGGGAGAGAAATTCACCCCTCCACTTT.

This chain joins TRBV7-6 and TRBJ1-5; a weak D match, TRBD1 (5 bases). The CDR3 has 17 amino acids. Per germline, CDR1 SGHVS and CDR2 FNYEAQ. Trimming stripped 1 base from V and 0 bases from J, with 13 bases between. CDR3 loop: CASSLENGHSSNQPQHF. The CDR3 nucleotides are TGTGCCAGCAGCTTAGAGAACGGACATTCTAGCAATCAGCCCCAGCATTTT.

V usage is TRBV6-5 and J usage is TRBJ1-2, with 8 bases lining up with TRBD1. Germline lookup yields CDR1 MNHEY and CDR2 SVGAGI. CDR3 length equals 15 residues. V lost 4 bases to trimming and J lost 4 bases; unmatched junction nucleotides: 8. CDR3 nucleotides: TGTGCCAGCAGTTGGGGGACAGGACAGCCCTATGGCTACACCTTC. Protein product: CASSWGTGQPYGYTF.

The chain uses TRBV19 and TRBJ1-2, with TRBD1 identical over 10 bases. Germline CDR1 and CDR2: LNHDA and SQIVND (reference sequence). The CDR3 totals 12 residues. V lost 10 bases to trimming and J lost 8 bases; unmatched junction nucleotides: 7. CDR3 nucleotides: TGTGCCACTTCGACAGGGGGCTACGGCTACACCTTC. It yields the protein CATSTGGYGYTF. The full variable domain, its missing parts supplied by reference TRBV19 and TRBJ1-2, is DGGITQSPKYLFRKEGQNVTLSCEQNLNHDAMYWYRQDPGQGLRLIYYSQIVNDFQKGDIAEGYSVSREKKESFPLTVTSAQKNPTAFYLCATSTGGYGYTFGSGTRLTVV.

This chain joins TRBV18 and TRBJ1-4; D not certain. Looked up from germline, CDR1 is KGHSH and CDR2 is LQKENI. V lost 0 bases to trimming and J lost 6 bases, with 11 bases between them. The CDR3 runs to 15 residues. DNA of the CDR3: TGTGCCAGCTCACCACCTACAGAACGACATGAAAAACTGTTTTTT. It codes for CASSPPTERHEKLFF.

The chain combines TRBV19 with TRBJ2-7; 9 bases line up with TRBD2. Germline values: CDR1 LNHDA, CDR2 SQIVND (reference sequence). This CDR3 comprises 15 residues. Germline trimming cut 6 bases from V and 2 bases from J; bases unmatched to any gene: 8. The CDR3 nucleotides read TGTGCCAGTAGCCCGGACAGCGGGGGGCCCTACGAGCAGTACTTC. This codes for CASSPDSGGPYEQYF.

This chain joins TRBV6-6 and TRBJ2-4; 7 nucleotides align to TRBD1. The germline V gene encodes CDR1 MNHNY and CDR2 SVGAGI (reference sequence). V shed 0 bases, J shed 4 bases, and the junction held 3 bases outside the gene matches. The CDR3 totals 15 residues. CDR3 in DNA: TGTGCCAGCAGTTACTCTCCGGGACAGAAAAACATTCAGTACTTC. Protein sequence: CASSYSPGQKNIQYF.

This clone was picked up one time. The chain uses TRBV6-2 or TRBV6-3 and TRBJ2-5; no definite D call. V lost 0 bases and J lost 3, with 8 bases in between. The germline V gene encodes CDR1 MNHEY and CDR2 SVGEGT. The CDR3 has 14 residues. DNA of the CDR3: TGTGCCAGCAGTTACTCGAGCCTTAAAGAGACCCAGTACTTC. Translated: CASSYSSLKETQYF.